A single sample is the source of the 20 T cell receptor beta chains below, sequenced in a study of technical replicates of blood from four donors. Measured with immunoSEQ multiplex PCR; TCRdb has only the in-frame clones, and not every one. The data contain about 82,000 clones, 94% of them singletons. The sequencing sample was made of T cells isolated from PBMCs. Receptors originate from a human donor in good health.

This clone was counted a few times. The CDR3 region is CASSQESSANSYNEQFF. The DNA of the CDR3 is TGCGCCAGCAGCCAAGAATCGAGCGCCAACTCCTACAATGAGCAGTTCTTC. The V gene is TRBV4-1, the J gene TRBJ2-1; D remains ambiguous. The CDR3 runs 17 residues. Trimming stripped 0 bases from V and 0 bases from J, with 12 bases between. Germline V gives CDR1 MGHRA, CDR2 YSYEKL.

The chain uses TRBV5-6 and TRBJ2-7, with D maybe TRBD1 (5 bases). The CDR3 covers 13 residues. The germline V gene encodes CDR1 SGHDT and CDR2 YYEEEE. The V gene lost 5 bases and the J gene lost 2 bases, with 11 bases spanning the gap. CDR3 residues: CASSYDSAYEQYF. In DNA, the CDR3 is TGTGCCAGCAGTTATGACAGCGCCTACGAGCAGTACTTC.

J is TRBJ2-7 and V is TRBV15, with 7 nucleotides matching TRBD2. V gave up 0 bases and J gave up 5 bases; unmatched junction bases: 7. The CDR3 spans 15 residues. Looked up from germline, CDR1 is LNHNV and CDR2 is YYDKDF (reference sequence). CDR3 loop: CATSRDQREGDEQYF. CDR3 bases: TGTGCCACCAGCAGAGATCAAAGGGAGGGAGACGAGCAGTACTTC.

The chain is built from TRBV4-3 and TRBJ2-4, with 8 bases lining up with TRBD2. Germline values: CDR1 LGHNA, CDR2 YSLEER. V lost 0 bases to trimming and J lost 0 bases; unmatched junction nucleotides: 4. CDR3 length: 17 amino acids. CDR3 residues: CASSQEVLAGAKNIQYF. CDR3 in DNA: TGCGCCAGCAGCCAAGAGGTGCTAGCGGGAGCCAAAAACATTCAGTACTTC.

The chain uses TRBV7-9 and TRBJ2-1, with 8 positions matching TRBD1. Trimming at V came to 1 base and at J to 4 bases, leaving 6 bases not matched to a gene. The germline V gene has CDR1 SEHNR and CDR2 FQNEAQ (reference sequence). The CDR3 totals 16 residues. The CDR3 DNA sequence: TGTGCCAGCAGCTTAGAGTCCAGGGGGCTGTACAATGAGCAGTTCTTC. Protein sequence: CASSLESRGLYNEQFF.

The V gene is TRBV29-1, the J gene TRBJ2-3, with TRBD2 as a possible D gene (5 bases). Germline V CDR1 and CDR2: SQVTM, ANQGSEA. This CDR3 spans 15 amino acids. The V and J ends lost 1 base and 0 bases respectively, with 11 bases between them. DNA of the CDR3: TGCAGCGTTGAAGGCGGGTCTCTAAGCACAGATACGCAGTATTTT. It is translated as CSVEGGSLSTDTQYF.

This chain's CDR3 is CATSRDREETQYF. The CDR3 DNA sequence: TGTGCCACCAGCAGAGACAGGGAAGAGACCCAGTACTTC. The chain couples TRBV15 to TRBJ2-5; possible D gene TRBD1, 5 bases. The germline V and J ends were trimmed by 0 bases and 3 bases, with 5 bases remaining between them. Germline V lookup: CDR1 LNHNV, CDR2 YYDKDF (reference sequence). This CDR3 has 13 residues.

The J gene is TRBJ1-2, the V gene TRBV21-1. TRBV21-1 is annotated as a pseudogene. This CDR3 is 16 amino acids long. CDR3 in amino acids: CAYNYPADVKNYGYTF. Here the CDR3 DNA reads TGTGCCTACAACTATCCAGCGGACGTAAAAAACTATGGCTACACCTTC.

In this sample, this clone turned up a few times. V gene TRBV5-1 combines with J gene TRBJ1-4, with D possibly matching TRBD1 (6 bases). V was shortened by 4 bases and J by 3 bases, with 13 bases between the two germline ends. Germline CDR1 reads SGHRS; CDR2 reads YFSETQ. CDR3 size: 15 residues. The CDR3 loop is CASSAQQGSNEKLFF. Written as DNA, the CDR3 is TGCGCCAGCAGCGCGCAACAGGGCTCTAATGAAAAACTGTTTTTT.

This rearrangement joins TRBV28 to TRBJ2-7, with D possibly being TRBD1 (6 bases). Trimming removed 5 bases from V and 0 bases from J, with 14 bases in between. CDR1 MDHEN and CDR2 SYDVKM come from the germline V gene. The CDR3 sequence is 15 residues long. The CDR3: CASSLGALSSYEQYF. For the CDR3, the DNA is TGTGCCAGCAGTCTGGGGGCCCTGAGCTCCTACGAGCAGTACTTC.

The J gene is TRBJ2-7, the V gene TRBV4-3; 7 bases line up with TRBD2. The CDR3 runs to 17 residues. Germline CDR1 LGHNA, CDR2 YSLEER. Trimming at V came to 5 bases and at J to 0 bases, leaving 13 bases not matched to a gene. CDR3 nucleotide sequence: TGCGCCAGCAGCTTAAAGGGGAGGCGGGAGCTCTCCTACGAGCAGTACTTC. Encoded protein: CASSLKGRRELSYEQYF.

The chain is built from TRBV29-1 and TRBJ2-3, with TRBD2 matching over 12 bases. The CDR3 extends over 14 amino acids. Per germline, CDR1 SQVTM and CDR2 ANQGSEA. With 4 bases clipped from V and 1 base from J, the junction kept 0 bases outside the gene matches. CDR3 region: CSVGTSGGTDTQYF. The CDR3 region has the DNA TGCAGCGTTGGGACTAGCGGGGGCACAGATACGCAGTATTTT.

The V call is TRBV19, the J call TRBJ1-4; 7 bases align to TRBD1. J was trimmed by 7 bases and V by 6 bases; bases with no gene match: 5. This CDR3 is 13 amino acids long. Germline values: CDR1 LNHDA, CDR2 SQIVND (reference sequence). CDR3 sequence (DNA): TGTGCCAGTAGGACAGGGCCGGGTGAAAAACTGTTTTTT. Translation: CASRTGPGEKLFF.

The chain uses TRBV5-1 and TRBJ2-7; 7 bases map to TRBD1. In germline, CDR1 is SGHRS, CDR2 YFSETQ. The CDR3 is 14 residues long. V shed 6 bases and J 5 bases; nucleotides not matched to a gene: 11. CDR3 protein: CASKTGQQKNEQYF. Here the CDR3 DNA reads TGCGCCAGCAAGACGGGACAGCAAAAAAACGAGCAGTACTTC.

This clone was counted only a few times. V and J are TRBV18 and TRBJ2-7, with D possibly matching TRBD2 (6 bases). This CDR3 spans 16 amino acids. V shed 3 bases and J shed 2 bases, with 17 bases lying between them. CDR1 is KGHSH and CDR2 is LQKENI in the germline V gene. CDR3 nucleotide sequence: TGTGCCAGCTCACCTCCCGGGGGAGCGGTTACCTACGAGCAGTACTTC. It yields the protein CASSPPGGAVTYEQYF.

V is TRBV7-3 and J is TRBJ2-7; maybe TRBD1 (6 bases). The CDR3 is 13 amino acids. V lost 5 bases and J 5 bases, leaving 13 bases between the germline ends. Germline assignment: CDR1 SGHTA and CDR2 FQGTGA. As DNA, the CDR3 is TGTGCCAGCAGCGTAAGTGGGGGCGACGAGCAGTACTTC. Translation: CASSVSGGDEQYF. Based on the CDR3 plus reference TRBV7-3 and TRBJ2-7, the full variable domain is GAGVSQTPSNKVTEKGKYVELRCDPISGHTALYWYRQSLGQGPEFLIYFQGTGAADDSGLPNDRFFAVRPEGSVSTLKIQRTERGDSAVYLCASSVSGGDEQYFGPGTRLTVT.

This CDR3 reads CASSLSWRVGGTEAFF. CDR3 coding DNA: TGTGCCAGCAGTTTATCCTGGCGGGTCGGTGGCACTGAAGCTTTCTTT. This chain links TRBV27 with TRBJ1-1; D is ambiguous. The CDR3 is 16 amino acids. Trimming shortened V by 0 bases and J by 4 bases, and 15 bases separated the two germline ends. CDR1 and CDR2 from the germline V gene are MNHEY and SMNVEV (reference sequence).

This clone was observed a handful of times. V gene TRBV30 combines with J gene TRBJ1-1; no clear D. The germline CDR1 and CDR2 sequences are GTSNPN and SVGIG (reference sequence). The length of the CDR3 is 11 residues. The V end was cut by 0 bases, the J end by 6 bases, with 5 bases between. The CDR3 is CAWSVLSEAFF. For the CDR3, the DNA is TGTGCCTGGAGTGTACTCTCTGAAGCTTTCTTT. The complete variable domain, with remaining parts taken from reference TRBV30 and TRBJ1-1, reads SQTIHQWPATLVQPVGSPLSLECTVEGTSNPNLYWYRQAAGRGLQLLFYSVGIGQISSEVPQNLSASRPQDRQFILSSKKLLLSDSGFYLCAWSVLSEAFFGQGTRLTVV.

V and J are TRBV19 and TRBJ2-7, with 7 bases matching TRBD1. The V segment lost 6 bases and the J segment 3 bases; nucleotides outside the gene matches: 11. CDR1 is LNHDA, CDR2 SQIVND, per germline (reference sequence). The length of the CDR3 is 15 residues. CDR3 in DNA: TGTGCCAGTAGGGTCCCCTGGGACAGACTCTACGAGCAGTACTTC. This encodes CASRVPWDRLYEQYF.

The chain carries TRBV5-1 and TRBJ1-3; D is unresolved. The V and J ends lost 4 bases and 0 bases respectively, with 8 bases between them. CDR3 length: 14 residues. CDR1 SGHRS and CDR2 YFSETQ come from the germline V gene. In DNA form, the CDR3 reads TGCGCCAGCAGCCACAGTAGCTCTGGAAACACCATATATTTT. Residues: CASSHSSSGNTIYF.